A selection of T cell receptor beta chains follows, all from one sample in a study of monozygotic twins with inflammatory bowel disease. TCRdb reanalyzed the 5' RACE reads, giving one entry per CDR3 protein sequence and no DNA. Its listing shows 150,000 or so distinct CDR3 sequences. The specimen was blood. All receptors come from a human donor with ulcerative colitis or Crohn's disease, or a healthy co-twin of an affected twin (not recorded which). Each CDR3 is given with its conserved first and last residue.

j_gene	v_gene	CDR3aa
TRBJ2-3	TRBV20-1	CSASGPGLAGADTQYF
TRBJ2-7	TRBV15	CATSRVVGSGGGYEQYF
TRBJ1-2	TRBV18	CASSPPGGYNYGYTF
TRBJ2-5	TRBV5-1	CASSNLGGVNQETQYF
TRBJ2-2	TRBV12-3/TRBV12-4	CASTLDSDTGELFF
TRBJ1-1	TRBV27	CARLHLDIYTEAFF
TRBJ1-2	TRBV5-1	CASSGTGTSNGYTF
TRBJ2-5	TRBV11-2	CASSLDRLAGFQETQYF
TRBJ2-6	TRBV7-6	CASSFFPGTGTGANVLTF
TRBJ2-7	TRBV5-4	CASSLIRLAGAYEQYF
TRBJ2-1	TRBV29-1	CSVDQTGYNEQFF
TRBJ1-4	TRBV9	CASSVGPPLVGTNEKLFF
TRBJ1-1	TRBV29-1	CSVDRAGIMNTEAFF
TRBJ1-1	TRBV19	CASSPMGDTEAFF
TRBJ1-6	TRBV6-5	CASSYSPQGRGSPLHF
TRBJ2-3	TRBV3-1	CASSATRSTDTQYF
TRBJ2-7	TRBV7-2	CASSLEWQGAYEQYF
TRBJ2-7	TRBV30	CAWTGPNEQYF
TRBJ1-1	TRBV19	CASSKEGKVTEAFF
TRBJ1-1	TRBV29-1	CSVSDSYYTEAFF
TRBJ1-1	TRBV16	CASSQKGEAFF
TRBJ2-7	TRBV5-5	CASSLILDRTYEQYF
TRBJ2-7	TRBV25-1	CASSFTGYADYEQYF
TRBJ2-1	TRBV14	CASSQGFAHNEQFF
TRBJ1-4	TRBV18	CASSPRGVATNEKLFF
TRBJ2-1	TRBV28	CALLGGQEGNEQFF
TRBJ1-5	TRBV5-5	CASSVGQSNQPQHF
TRBJ1-5	TRBV5-6	CASSFTGTGGQPQHF
TRBJ2-3	TRBV20-1	CSARADRGSTDTQYF
TRBJ1-2	TRBV12-3/TRBV12-4	CASSLVQLASNYGYTF
TRBJ2-7	TRBV20-1	CSASGLAGSAYF
TRBJ1-1	TRBV7-2	CASSLTSNRNTEAFF
TRBJ1-5	TRBV5-1	CASSPRGGPGQPQHF
TRBJ2-2	TRBV21-1	CASSNRGRETGELFF
TRBJ2-2	TRBV30	CAWSVAGRASGELFF
TRBJ2-5	TRBV5-6	CASSYGLAGDQTQYF
TRBJ1-1	TRBV9	CASTLGEVWNTEAFF
TRBJ1-6	TRBV5-1	CASSAAQGIGFNSPLHF
TRBJ2-7	TRBV7-2	CASSSQGGQGYYEQYF
TRBJ1-1	TRBV2	CASSESAAYTEAFF
TRBJ2-2	TRBV24-1	CATSEFGVGTGELFF
TRBJ1-1	TRBV20-1	CSASPPNTEAFF
TRBJ2-7	TRBV30	CAWTSGNYEQYF
TRBJ2-1	TRBV19	CASSPSMWVAGLYNEQFF
TRBJ2-3	TRBV5-1	CASSLEGRRFGTDTQYF
TRBJ2-7	TRBV27	CASSSRRGYEQYF
TRBJ2-7	TRBV27	CASSLLSGLAYEQYF
TRBJ1-4	TRBV7-8	CASSPVTGDNEKLFF
TRBJ2-7	TRBV25-1	CASSESLIPYEQYF
TRBJ2-3	TRBV28	CASSIGETQYF
TRBJ2-1	TRBV7-9	CASSPDAGSYNEQFF
TRBJ2-3	TRBV30	CAWTGWADTQYF
TRBJ2-3	TRBV6-5	CASSPSDTDTQYF